This is a list of T cell receptor beta chains from one sample in a study of Graves' ophthalmopathy and Graves' hyperthyroidism. Via MiXCR, TCRdb re-called the multiplex PCR reads, giving one row per CDR3 protein. The sample consists of over a million distinct CDR3 sequences, 35% to 45% of them appearing once. Sequenced sample: peripheral blood or thyroid tissue (not recorded which). These receptors were obtained from an adult man with Graves' hyperthyroidism. Each CDR3 is given with its conserved first and last residue. The D gene is left open where the match is weak. Where a row states a size, it is once, few, many or the class of an expanded clone; other rows omit it.

v_gene: TRBV5-6
d_gene: TRBD1
abundance: many
j_gene: TRBJ2-7
CDR3nt: TGTGCCAGCACCCCAGGACAGGGAGGTTACGAGCAGTACTTC
CDR3aa: CASTPGQGGYEQYF

v_gene: TRBV2
d_gene: TRBD2
abundance: .
j_gene: TRBJ2-3
CDR3nt: TGTGCCAGCAGTGCTAGGACTAGCGGGAGCACAGATACGCAGTATTTT
CDR3aa: CASSARTSGSTDTQYF

v_gene: TRBV7-6
d_gene: .
abundance: many
j_gene: TRBJ2-7
CDR3nt: TGTGCCAGCAGCTTGTTAACTTCCTACGAGCAGTACTTC
CDR3aa: CASSLLTSYEQYF

v_gene: TRBV10-2
d_gene: .
abundance: .
j_gene: TRBJ2-7
CDR3nt: TGCGCCAGCAGTGCTACGGACTCACCTAGCTCCTACGAGCAGTACTTC
CDR3aa: CASSATDSPSSYEQYF

v_gene: TRBV20-1
d_gene: .
abundance: .
j_gene: TRBJ1-6
CDR3nt: TGCAGTGCCCCGGCCAGGGGATCAAGCTCCTATAATTCACCCCTCCACTTT
CDR3aa: CSAPARGSSSYNSPLHF

v_gene: TRBV4-3
d_gene: TRBD2
abundance: .
j_gene: TRBJ2-2
CDR3nt: TGCGCCAGCAGCCACCAATGGAATCAGCGGGGAGACACCGGGGAGCTGTTTTTT
CDR3aa: CASSHQWNQRGDTGELFF

v_gene: TRBV25-1
d_gene: TRBD1
abundance: many
j_gene: TRBJ1-4
CDR3nt: TGTGCCAGCAGTGAGGACAGGACAACTAATGAAAAACTGTTTTTT
CDR3aa: CASSEDRTTNEKLFF

v_gene: TRBV12-3/TRBV12-4
d_gene: .
abundance: .
j_gene: TRBJ1-4
CDR3nt: TGTGCCAGCAGTTTTGTAGGGTTGTCTAATGAAAAACTGTTTTTT
CDR3aa: CASSFVGLSNEKLFF

v_gene: TRBV10-2
d_gene: .
abundance: .
j_gene: TRBJ2-2
CDR3nt: TGCGCCGCTACAGCGAACACCGGGGAGCTGTTTTTT
CDR3aa: CAATANTGELFF

v_gene: TRBV6-5
d_gene: .
abundance: few
j_gene: TRBJ2-7
CDR3nt: TGTGCCAGCCATGGGGGGACCGGCGCTCAGTACTTC
CDR3aa: CASHGGTGAQYF

v_gene: TRBV27
d_gene: .
abundance: .
j_gene: TRBJ1-2
CDR3nt: TGTGCCAGCACCACTAGCGAGGGGAACTATGGCTACACCTTC
CDR3aa: CASTTSEGNYGYTF

v_gene: TRBV29-1
d_gene: TRBD1
abundance: .
j_gene: TRBJ2-5
CDR3nt: TGCAGCGCTGTCCCGGGACAGGGGGCAGGGGGGACCCAGTACTTC
CDR3aa: CSAVPGQGAGGTQYF

v_gene: TRBV5-1
d_gene: TRBD1
abundance: many
j_gene: TRBJ2-2
CDR3nt: TGCGCCAGCAGCTTTCGACAGGGCACGAACACCGGGGAGCTGTTTTTT
CDR3aa: CASSFRQGTNTGELFF

v_gene: TRBV25-1
d_gene: TRBD2
abundance: once
j_gene: TRBJ2-2
CDR3nt: TGTGCCAGCAGTGAGGGGAGGGGCAGGAGCAAGAACACCGGGGAGCTGTCTTGG
CDR3aa: CASSEGRGRSKNTGELSW

v_gene: TRBV3-1
d_gene: TRBD2
abundance: .
j_gene: TRBJ2-5
CDR3nt: TGTGCCAGCAGCCAACCCGGAGCGGGAGAAGAGACCCAGTACTTC
CDR3aa: CASSQPGAGEETQYF